Shown below are 21 T cell receptor beta chains from a single sample sequenced in a study of PD-L1 blockade in urothelial cancer. The assay was immunoSEQ multiplex PCR, and TCRdb's table has in-frame clones only and misses some. The sample lists some 77,000 clones; around 90% were seen once. The sample in question was PBMCs, obtained around atezolizumab (anti-PD-L1) treatment. The source is a woman in her seventies with urothelial cancer.

The chain employs TRBV6-5 and TRBJ2-7, with TRBD1 as a possible D gene (5 bases). In germline, CDR1 is MNHEY, CDR2 SVGAGI. This CDR3 region has 13 residues. Trimming removed 2 bases from V and 3 bases from J, with 8 bases in between. The CDR3 nucleotides are TGTGCCAGCAGTTACGTCCAGGGCTACGAGCAGTACTTC. The encoded protein is CASSYVQGYEQYF.

The chain carries TRBV5-1 and TRBJ2-5, with a tentative D call TRBD1 (5 bases). The germline V gene has CDR1 SGHRS and CDR2 YFSETQ. The ends were cut back, 4 bases at V and 0 bases at J, with 10 bases in the middle. The CDR3 length is 14 residues. The CDR3 region has the DNA TGCGCCAGCAGCCTCAGGGTTAACCAAGAGACCCAGTACTTC. Encoded protein: CASSLRVNQETQYF.

The table lists this clone with a few counts. This rearrangement joins TRBV28 to TRBJ2-1; D uncertain. This CDR3 is built from 13 residues. The V and J ends lost 6 bases and 2 bases respectively, with 8 bases between them. Per germline, CDR1 MDHEN and CDR2 SYDVKM. CDR3 DNA sequence: TGTGCCAGCAGGTTCATAGCCTACAATGAGCAGTTCTTC. It encodes CASRFIAYNEQFF.

V and J are TRBV28 and TRBJ1-2, with D perhaps TRBD1 (5 bases). V gave up 3 bases and J gave up 3 bases, with 11 bases separating them. CDR3 size: 14 residues. CDR1 is MDHEN and CDR2 is SYDVKM in the germline V gene. The CDR3 here is CASSLGPSYYGYTF. DNA for the CDR3: TGTGCCAGCAGTTTGGGGCCTTCATACTATGGCTACACCTTC.

The V and J genes are TRBV9 and TRBJ2-5; D perhaps matches TRBD2 (7 bases). This CDR3 comprises 15 residues. CDR1 is SGDLS, CDR2 YYNGEE, per germline. Trimming removed 2 bases from V and 3 bases from J, with 14 bases in between. The CDR3 DNA reads as TGTGCCAGCAGCGTTTCTGGGGGGGACAAAGAGACCCAGTACTTC. It encodes CASSVSGGDKETQYF.

The rearrangement uses TRBV5-1 and TRBJ2-3; 7 bases fit TRBD1. CDR1 is SGHRS, CDR2 YFSETQ, per germline. This CDR3 comprises 17 residues. The trim removed 7 bases at V and 0 bases at J, leaving 14 bases unmatched. CDR3 protein: CASRWRTGGTSTDTQYF. The CDR3 nucleotides read TGCGCCAGCCGCTGGAGGACAGGAGGCACTAGCACAGATACGCAGTATTTT.

The CDR3 DNA reads TGTGCCAGCAGCGGCGACAGAATCGGGAGCTATGGCTACACCTTC. It is translated as CASSGDRIGSYGYTF. This chain links TRBV9 with TRBJ1-2, with a possible D match to TRBD1 (5 bases). The CDR3 runs to 15 residues. V shed 3 bases and J shed 4 bases, with 16 bases lying between them. Germline V CDR1 and CDR2: SGDLS, YYNGEE.

The CDR3, as DNA: TGTGCCAGTAGTAAATACGGAGGACGACAGGGACCCTCTGGAAACACCATATATTTT. Translating gives CASSKYGGRQGPSGNTIYF. V gene TRBV19 combines with J gene TRBJ1-3; TRBD1 aligns across 7 bases. With V trimmed by 4 bases and J by 0 bases, 15 bases remained unmatched. Germline CDR1 is LNHDA and CDR2 is SQIVND (reference sequence). The CDR3 has 19 amino acids. The full variable domain, completed using reference TRBV19 and TRBJ1-3, is DGGITQSPKYLFRKEGQNVTLSCEQNLNHDAMYWYRQDPGQGLRLIYYSQIVNDFQKGDIAEGYSVSREKKESFPLTVTSAQKNPTAFYLCASSKYGGRQGPSGNTIYFGEGSWLTVV.

This clone was detected only once. The rearrangement uses TRBV6-6 and TRBJ2-7; 9 nucleotides agree with TRBD2. The J segment lost 2 bases and the V segment lost 5 bases, leaving 7 bases of the junction unmatched. The CDR3 contains 15 residues. Germline CDR1 is MNHNY and CDR2 is SVGAGI (reference sequence). CDR3 nucleotides: TGTGCCAGCAGTGTCGGGAAGCGGGGGGCCTACGAGCAGTACTTC. As protein: CASSVGKRGAYEQYF.

The V call is TRBV10-1, the J call TRBJ2-2, with TRBD2 as a possible D gene (5 bases). Trimming took 6 bases from V and 6 from J, leaving 17 bases between them. CDR1 and CDR2 from the germline V gene are WNHNN and SYGVQD (reference sequence). This CDR3 spans 15 amino acids. The CDR3 loop is CASSPEGRSAGELFF. In nucleotides, the CDR3 is TGCGCCAGCAGCCCCGAGGGCCGGAGCGCCGGGGAGCTGTTTTTT.

The gene calls are TRBV6-1 and TRBJ2-5, with TRBD1 matching 7 bases. The CDR3 is 17 residues long. Unmatched junction bases numbered 15, after V lost 3 bases and J lost 5 bases. The germline CDR1 and CDR2 sequences are MNHNS and SASEGT. The CDR3 region is CASSDTGDIPTWETQYF. The CDR3 DNA follows: TGTGCCAGCAGTGATACAGGGGATATTCCTACTTGGGAGACCCAGTACTTC.

The chain uses TRBV18 and TRBJ2-1; TRBD2 matches at 11 bases. The CDR3 contains 15 residues. The germline CDR1 and CDR2 sequences are KGHSH and LQKENI. The trim removed 6 bases at V and 7 bases at J, leaving 8 bases unmatched. The CDR3 sequence is CASSQLAGALNEQFF. CDR3 sequence (DNA): TGTGCCAGCTCCCAACTAGCGGGAGCGTTAAATGAGCAGTTCTTC.

The chain links TRBV5-8 to TRBJ1-1; 7 bases align to TRBD1. V lost 1 base, J lost 4 bases, and 4 bases stayed unmatched. Germline-derived CDR1 and CDR2 are SGHTS and YDEGEE. The CDR3 has 14 residues. As DNA, the CDR3 is TGTGCCAGCAGCTTGATCGAGGGGGCCACTGAAGCTTTCTTT. Translating it yields CASSLIEGATEAFF.

The rearrangement links TRBV19 to TRBJ2-7, with 10 nucleotides matching TRBD2. The CDR3 is 16 residues long. The V gene end was trimmed by 5 bases and the J gene end by 2 bases; junction bases not matched to a gene: 9. Germline loops: CDR1 LNHDA, CDR2 SQIVND (reference sequence). The CDR3 DNA is TGTGCCAGTAGTGGGATCTCTAGCGGGAGTACCTACGAGCAGTACTTC. The encoded protein is CASSGISSGSTYEQYF.

V gene TRBV18 combines with J gene TRBJ2-7; perhaps TRBD2 as D (6 bases). This CDR3 comprises 13 residues. V was trimmed by 4 bases and J by 6 bases, leaving 13 bases between them. The germline CDR1 and CDR2 sequences are KGHSH and LQKENI. CDR3 sequence reads: CASSQGTQSEQYF. The CDR3 region has the DNA TGTGCCAGCTCACAGGGGACTCAGTCCGAGCAGTACTTC.

This chain uses TRBV10-2 with TRBJ2-7; 7 bases agree with TRBD1. V lost 5 bases to trimming and J lost 2 bases; unmatched junction nucleotides: 0. CDR3 length: 12 amino acids. Looked up from germline, CDR1 is WSHSY and CDR2 is SAAADI. This CDR3 reads CASSQGAYEQYF. The CDR3 nucleotides are TGCGCCAGCAGTCAGGGGGCCTACGAGCAGTACTTC.

This clone appeared a single time. V and J are TRBV19 and TRBJ2-5, with a tentative D call TRBD1 (5 bases). CDR3 length equals 11 residues. Germline V CDR1 and CDR2: LNHDA, SQIVND (reference sequence). Trimming removed 5 bases at V and 7 bases at J, with 8 bases between. The CDR3 sequence: CASSGAVTQYF. The CDR3, as DNA: TGTGCCAGTAGTGGGGCCGTGACCCAGTACTTC.

The chain uses TRBV5-5 and TRBJ2-7, with D possibly being TRBD2 (6 bases). The CDR3 runs 15 residues. The germline V gene has CDR1 SGHKS and CDR2 YYEKEE (reference sequence). With 4 bases removed from V and 0 bases from J, the gap between germline ends came to 14 bases. CDR3 sequence reads: CASSPPSSDSYEQYF. CDR3 bases: TGTGCCAGCAGCCCACCCTCTAGCGACTCCTACGAGCAGTACTTC.

This clone showed up just once. The CDR3 DNA reads TGTGCCAGCAGTGAATCCAGGTACCGTAATTCACCCCTCCACTTT. Translated, it gives CASSESRYRNSPLHF. V and J are TRBV6-1 and TRBJ1-6, with unresolved D. Germline lookup yields CDR1 MNHNS and CDR2 SASEGT. CDR3 length: 15 amino acids. Trimming stripped 2 bases from V and 6 bases from J, with 11 bases between.

Comments on this clone: Mismatch with germline at one junction end may stem from a read error. V is TRBV18 and J is TRBJ1-2; D not resolved. Germline V gene data show CDR1 as KGHSH and CDR2 as LQKENI. CDR3 length: 15 residues. CDR3 in DNA: TGTGCCAGCTCACCGGTCCGGCCTACTAACTATGGCTACACTTTC. This gives the protein CASSPVRPTNYGYTF.

This chain uses TRBV12-2 with TRBJ2-4; TRBD2 is the table's D call and was not checked against the DNA. TRBV12-2 represents a pseudogene. The CDR3 runs to 14 residues. The CDR3 DNA reads TGTGCAAGTCGCTTAGGCTACGTCTCGAGCATTCAGTACTTC. It is translated as CASRLGYVSSIQYF.